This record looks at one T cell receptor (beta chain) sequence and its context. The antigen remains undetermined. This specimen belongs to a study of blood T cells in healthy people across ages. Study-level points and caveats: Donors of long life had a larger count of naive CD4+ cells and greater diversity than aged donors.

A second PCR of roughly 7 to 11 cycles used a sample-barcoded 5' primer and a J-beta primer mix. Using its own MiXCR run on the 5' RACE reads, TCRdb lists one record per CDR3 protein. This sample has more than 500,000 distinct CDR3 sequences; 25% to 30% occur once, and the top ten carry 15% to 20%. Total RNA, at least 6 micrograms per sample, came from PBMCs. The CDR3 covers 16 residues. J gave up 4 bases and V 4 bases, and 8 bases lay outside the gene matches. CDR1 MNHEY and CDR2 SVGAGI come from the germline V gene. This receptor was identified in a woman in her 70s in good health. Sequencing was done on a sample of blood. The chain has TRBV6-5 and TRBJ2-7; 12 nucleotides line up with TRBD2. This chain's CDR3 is CASSSTSGSPLYEQYF. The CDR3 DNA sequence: TGTGCCAGCAGTTCGACTAGCGGGAGTCCTCTGTACGAGCAGTACTTC.